These 27 T cell receptor beta chains were sequenced from one sample in a study of cytomegalovirus exposure and HLA in healthy donors. The PCR employed 60 Vbeta primers together with 13 Jbeta primers. TCRdb keeps only in-frame clones here, not all; method: immunoSEQ multiplex PCR. The profile shows 89,000 or so clones, about three quarters of them singletons. Sequenced: PBMCs. The receptors shown here come from a boy younger than 18 in good health and CMV-seronegative.

The rearrangement uses TRBV30 and TRBJ2-3; a possible D gene is TRBD1 (5 bases). The CDR3 extends over 15 amino acids. Trimming pared 0 bases from V and 10 bases from J, leaving 20 bases between. Germline CDR1 reads GTSNPN; CDR2 reads SVGIG (reference sequence). The CDR3 sequence is CAWSVSVGPKDPQYF. CDR3 nucleotide sequence: TGTGCCTGGAGTGTTTCCGTGGGGCCAAAGGACCCGCAGTATTTT.

This clone was seen more than once but under ten times. This rearrangement joins TRBV18 to TRBJ2-7; the match to TRBD1 covers 11 bases. The germline gives CDR1 KGHSH, CDR2 LQKENI. The CDR3 loop spans 15 amino acids. J gave up 2 bases and V 4 bases, and 4 bases lay outside the gene matches. The CDR3 bases are TGTGCCAGCTCACTTCAGGGACAGGGGGCCTACGAGCAGTACTTC. Translating gives CASSLQGQGAYEQYF.

The chain links TRBV4-1 to TRBJ2-7; unclear D gene. Germline CDR1 is MGHRA and CDR2 is YSYEKL. The CDR3 runs 12 residues. Trimming stripped 4 bases from V and 7 bases from J, with 11 bases between. CDR3 nucleotides: TGCGCCAGCAGCCCAAAAACGCGGGAGCAGTACTTC. It specifies CASSPKTREQYF.

The V gene is TRBV5-4, the J gene TRBJ1-2; 7 bases agree with TRBD1. The CDR3 has 13 amino acids. CDR1 and CDR2 (germline): SGHNT, YYREEE (reference sequence). Losses at the gene ends were 4 bases for V and 3 bases for J; bases not matched to a gene: 3. The CDR3 here is CASSQGTDYGYTF. The CDR3, as DNA: TGTGCCAGCAGCCAAGGGACAGACTATGGCTACACCTTC.

This chain connects TRBV4-1 to TRBJ2-7, with 8 bases matching TRBD1. The germline V gene has CDR1 MGHRA and CDR2 YSYEKL. CDR3 size: 21 residues. V was clipped by 6 bases and J by 4 bases; unmatched bases: 29. The CDR3 is CASRNFEPGTGHLPQLYEQYF. The CDR3 DNA follows: TGCGCCAGCAGAAACTTCGAACCCGGGACAGGACATCTACCCCAACTATACGAGCAGTACTTC.

The gene calls are TRBV5-1 and TRBJ2-7; maybe TRBD1 (6 bases). V was cut by 4 bases and J by 4 bases, with 18 bases left in between. CDR1 is SGHRS, CDR2 YFSETQ, per germline. This CDR3 is built from 15 residues. The CDR3 DNA reads as TGCGCCAGCAGCCTTGACCCAGGACAGCAATACGAGCAGTACTTC. It encodes CASSLDPGQQYEQYF.

The chain uses TRBV4-1 and TRBJ2-1, with D tentatively TRBD2 (5 bases). The CDR3 runs to 16 residues. Germline-derived CDR1 and CDR2 are MGHRA and YSYEKL. V shed 2 bases and J shed 8 bases, with 19 bases lying between them. CDR3 in DNA: TGCGCCAGCAGCCAATTCTCTAGCTCGGTTGGCCATGAGCAGTTCTTC. It encodes CASSQFSSSVGHEQFF.

The rearrangement joins TRBV15 to TRBJ2-7; tentatively, D is TRBD2 (5 bases). Germline values: CDR1 LNHNV, CDR2 YYDKDF (reference sequence). V was pared by 5 bases and J by 1 base, with 18 bases between. The CDR3 extends over 16 amino acids. The CDR3 spells CATSGLLASPSYEQYF. The CDR3 DNA sequence: TGTGCCACCAGCGGCCTCTTAGCGAGTCCTTCCTACGAGCAGTACTTC.

The J gene is TRBJ1-2, the V gene TRBV30; TRBD1 is a possible D gene (6 bases). V lost 3 bases, J lost 7 bases, and 9 bases lay in between. The CDR3 runs 11 residues. CDR1 and CDR2 from the germline V gene are GTSNPN and SVGIG (reference sequence). CDR3 sequence (DNA): TGTGCCTGGAGCTTGGGGGCTGGCTACACCTTC. Residues: CAWSLGAGYTF.

J is TRBJ1-5 and V is TRBV28; the D is unclear. V was clipped by 6 bases and J by 1 base, with 4 bases between them. CDR1 is MDHEN and CDR2 is SYDVKM in the germline V gene. The length of the CDR3 is 12 residues. The DNA of the CDR3 is TGTGCCAGCAGCGAGAGCAATCAGCCCCAGCATTTT. Translation: CASSESNQPQHF.

The chain links TRBV14 to TRBJ1-2, with D tentatively TRBD1 (5 bases). Germline V gives CDR1 SGHDN, CDR2 FVKESK. Trimming took 0 bases from V and 4 from J, leaving 9 bases between them. There are 14 residues in the CDR3. CDR3 coding DNA: TGTGCCAGCAGCCAAGATTTAACAGGCTATGGCTACACCTTC. This sequence encodes CASSQDLTGYGYTF.

The chain employs TRBV10-2 and TRBJ1-2; 8 nucleotides match TRBD1. V shed 7 bases, J shed 0 bases, and the junction held 4 bases outside the gene matches. The germline gives CDR1 WSHSY, CDR2 SAAADI. CDR3 length: 14 residues. The CDR3 spells CASTDRGANYGYTF. As DNA, the CDR3 is TGCGCCAGCACCGACAGGGGTGCTAACTATGGCTACACCTTC.

This clone was picked up a small number of times. V gene TRBV7-2 combines with J gene TRBJ2-3, with D perhaps matching TRBD2 (6 bases). V was shortened by 4 bases and J by 2 bases, with 16 bases between the two germline ends. The CDR3 has 16 residues. CDR1 is SGHTA, CDR2 FQGNSA, per germline. CDR3 nucleotides: TGTGCCAGCAGCTCCGGCGGAGCGGGCGACACAGATACGCAGTATTTT. Its protein product is CASSSGGAGDTDTQYF.

The V and J genes are TRBV7-9 and TRBJ2-1; D gene ambiguous. The CDR3 has 13 amino acids. From germline, CDR1 is SEHNR and CDR2 FQNEAQ (reference sequence). Trimming left V 5 bases short and J 4 bases short, with 9 bases between. CDR3 region: CASSPSEYNEQFF. CDR3 nucleotides: TGTGCCAGCAGCCCTTCGGAGTACAATGAGCAGTTCTTC.

This sequence joins TRBV7-9 and TRBJ2-6, with D possibly being TRBD2 (5 bases). CDR1 and CDR2 (germline): SEHNR, FQNEAQ (reference sequence). This CDR3 has 15 amino acids. Trimming left V 5 bases short and J 2 bases short, with 10 bases between. CDR3 in DNA: TGTGCCAGCAGCGCAGCCGGGGCTGGGGCCAACGTCCTGACTTTC. This sequence encodes CASSAAGAGANVLTF.

The chain recombines TRBV27 with TRBJ1-5; D is perhaps TRBD1 (6 bases). Germline-derived CDR1 and CDR2 are MNHEY and SMNVEV (reference sequence). V lost 5 bases and J lost 6, with 8 bases in between. This CDR3 spans 12 amino acids. The CDR3 spells CASSEGGQPQHF. CDR3 in DNA: TGTGCCAGCAGTGAAGGGGGTCAGCCCCAGCATTTT.

The chain recombines TRBV10-3 with TRBJ2-7, with TRBD2 identical over 8 bases. This CDR3 region has 17 residues. In germline, CDR1 is ENHRY, CDR2 SYGVKD. J gave up 1 base and V 6 bases, and 14 bases lay outside the gene matches. The DNA for the CDR3 is TGTGCCATCAGCAACCCCGGTCGGACTAGCAATTCCTACGAGCAGTACTTC. This encodes CAISNPGRTSNSYEQYF.

The chain links TRBV7-9 to TRBJ1-1; D is unclear. The V end was cut by 5 bases, the J end by 8 bases, with 12 bases between. There are 12 residues in the CDR3. CDR1 and CDR2 (germline): SEHNR, FQNEAQ (reference sequence). This CDR3 is CASSPDFPEAFF. In nucleotides, the CDR3 is TGTGCCAGCAGCCCCGACTTTCCCGAAGCTTTCTTT.

The chain joins TRBV18 to TRBJ1-2, with TRBD1 as a possible D gene (5 bases). With 3 bases removed from V and 2 bases from J, the gap between germline ends came to 7 bases. The CDR3 covers 13 residues. The V gene's germline CDR1 is KGHSH and CDR2 LQKENI. This CDR3 reads CASSPDRNYGYTF. DNA for the CDR3: TGTGCCAGCTCACCTGACAGAAACTATGGCTACACCTTC.

The chain uses TRBV5-4 and TRBJ2-7; 9 bases map to TRBD1. The CDR3 loop spans 15 amino acids. V gave up 2 bases and J gave up 4 bases; unmatched junction bases: 7. Germline V gives CDR1 SGHNT, CDR2 YYREEE (reference sequence). CDR3 amino acids: CASSFVGTGTYEQYF. The CDR3 DNA sequence: TGTGCCAGCAGCTTCGTTGGGACAGGGACTTACGAGCAGTACTTC.

The chain has TRBV6-5 and TRBJ2-1; TRBD1 agrees at 7 bases. V shed 6 bases and J 9 bases; nucleotides not matched to a gene: 2. Germline V gene sequence: CDR1 MNHEY, CDR2 SVGAGI. This CDR3 spans 11 amino acids. The CDR3 DNA follows: TGTGCCAGCAGCCGGGACAGTGAGCAGTTCTTC. Amino acids: CASSRDSEQFF.

This rearrangement joins TRBV7-2 to TRBJ1-4; 7 bases are shared with TRBD1. Unmatched junction bases numbered 5, after V lost 5 bases and J lost 5 bases. This CDR3 is 14 amino acids long. Germline V gives CDR1 SGHTA, CDR2 FQGNSA. Here the CDR3 reads CASSNRDRNEKLFF. CDR3 DNA sequence: TGTGCCAGCAGCAACCGGGACAGAAATGAAAAACTGTTTTTT.

The V gene is TRBV9, the J gene TRBJ1-4; D is possibly TRBD1 (5 bases). This CDR3 contains 14 residues. Germline V CDR1 and CDR2: SGDLS, YYNGEE. Trimming stripped 0 bases from V and 7 bases from J, with 10 bases between. The chain's CDR3 is CASSVEGGVEKLFF. CDR3 coding DNA: TGTGCCAGCAGCGTAGAGGGAGGGGTTGAAAAACTGTTTTTT.

The CDR3 nucleotides are TGTGCCAGCAGGCCGGGACAGGGGGCTCTTTCACCCCTCCACTTT. Its protein product is CASRPGQGALSPLHF. The chain links TRBV6-5 to TRBJ1-6; 12 bases fit TRBD1. Germline V gives CDR1 MNHEY, CDR2 SVGAGI. There are 15 residues in the CDR3. J was trimmed by 9 bases and V by 6 bases; bases with no gene match: 6.

The chain carries TRBV28 and TRBJ1-6, with 7 bases that match TRBD1. Trimming at V came to 5 bases and at J to 9 bases, leaving 10 bases not matched to a gene. This CDR3 has 15 amino acids. CDR1 is MDHEN, CDR2 SYDVKM, per germline. For the CDR3, the DNA is TGTGCCAGCAGTCCCCCAACAGGGGCCCGTTCACCCCTCCACTTT. It translates to CASSPPTGARSPLHF.

The V call is TRBV6-5, the J call TRBJ2-2; D may be TRBD1 (6 bases). Trimming took off 6 bases at V and 3 bases at J, with 11 bases between the two ends. The CDR3 length is 14 residues. Germline V gene sequence: CDR1 MNHEY, CDR2 SVGAGI. CDR3: CASSLGGYTGELFF. DNA of the CDR3: TGTGCCAGCAGCTTAGGGGGATACACCGGGGAGCTGTTTTTT.

The chain carries TRBV27 and TRBJ1-1, with D perhaps matching TRBD1 (5 bases). From germline, CDR1 is MNHEY and CDR2 SMNVEV (reference sequence). This CDR3 contains 11 residues. Deletions cut 10 bases from V and 5 bases from J, with 11 bases between. The CDR3 reads CAIHSGTEAFF. The CDR3 nucleotides are TGTGCCATCCATTCAGGGACTGAAGCTTTCTTT.